Listed below are T cell receptor beta chains from one sample, sequenced in a study of T cells in Graves' hyperthyroidism and ophthalmopathy. TCRdb re-called the multiplex PCR reads through MiXCR, storing one row per CDR3 protein. The sample yields about 620,000 distinct CDR3 sequences, under 20% seen once. The sequencing sample was made of blood. These receptors all stem from a woman aged 25-40 years with Graves' hyperthyroidism. CDR3s include the opening cysteine and the closing phenylalanine or tryptophan. The D gene is left open where the match is weak. Rows give clone size only sometimes, using once, few, many, or a class for an expanded clone.

V gene	D gene	J gene	clone size	CDR3 protein	CDR3 DNA
TRBV5-8	TRBD2	TRBJ2-7	many	CASSLAGVAGAALYEQYF	TGTGCCAGCAGCTTGGCTGGGGTAGCGGGAGCAGCTTTATACGAGCAGTACTTC
TRBV5-6	TRBD1	TRBJ2-4	NA	CASKGQDLAKNIQYF	TGTGCCAGCAAAGGACAGGATCTAGCCAAAAACATTCAGTACTTC
TRBV25-1	NA	TRBJ2-7	many	CASSAVRGYEQYF	TGTGCCAGCAGTGCAGTGAGAGGGTACGAGCAGTACTTC
TRBV20-1	TRBD2	TRBJ2-7	NA	CSARHSGGGYEQYF	TGCAGTGCTAGACATTCCGGGGGGGGATACGAGCAGTACTTC
TRBV11-1	NA	TRBJ1-1	many	CASSKRGNSEAFF	TGTGCCAGCAGCAAGAGGGGGAATTCTGAAGCTTTCTTT
TRBV28	NA	TRBJ2-7	many	CASSSPGWRGNEQYF	TGTGCCAGCAGTTCACCGGGGTGGAGAGGTAACGAGCAGTACTTC
TRBV6-1	NA	TRBJ1-5	many	CASRPRTFWPQHF	TGTGCCAGCAGGCCGCGGACTTTTTGGCCCCAGCATTTT
TRBV28	TRBD1	TRBJ2-1	few	CASSRPGQGLRGLNEQFF	TGTGCCAGCAGTAGACCGGGACAGGGTTTGCGTGGTTTGAATGAGCAGTTCTTC
TRBV9	NA	TRBJ2-7	few	CASSEGWGVYEQYF	TGTGCCAGCAGCGAGGGGTGGGGGGTGTACGAGCAGTACTTC
TRBV18	NA	TRBJ2-3	NA	CASSPTGTSNGQYF	TGTGCCAGCTCACCAACCGGGACTTCCAACGGGCAGTATTTT
TRBV28	TRBD1	TRBJ2-7	many	CASTLRTGFPYEQYF	TGTGCCAGCACATTAAGGACAGGGTTTCCCTACGAGCAGTACTTC
TRBV11-2	NA	TRBJ1-4	many	CASSAVGEKLFF	TGTGCCAGCAGCGCTGTCGGGGAAAAACTGTTTTTT
TRBV5-1	NA	TRBJ2-3	NA	CASRQTSREDTQYF	TGCGCCAGCAGACAAACTAGCCGGGAGGATACGCAGTATTTT
TRBV19	NA	TRBJ1-6	NA	CASSMGSDNSPLHF	TGTGCCAGTAGTATGGGCAGCGATAATTCACCCCTCCACTTT
TRBV11-2	TRBD1	TRBJ2-7	many	CASSFGQGAWYEQYF	TGTGCCAGCAGCTTCGGACAGGGGGCTTGGTACGAGCAGTACTTC
TRBV6-1	NA	TRBJ2-3	few	CASYFRDTQYF	TGTGCCAGCTACTTTAGGGATACGCAGTATTTT
TRBV2	NA	TRBJ2-7	NA	CATKSAYEQYF	TGTGCCACCAAGTCTGCCTACGAGCAGTACTTC
TRBV5-8	TRBD2	TRBJ2-3	NA	CASSSGTSGSWDTQYF	TGTGCCAGCAGCTCCGGGACTAGCGGGAGTTGGGATACGCAGTATTTT
TRBV7-8	NA	TRBJ2-5	few	CASRGLMTQETQYF	TGTGCCAGCAGGGGGCTAATGACTCAAGAGACCCAGTACTTC
TRBV4-1	TRBD2	TRBJ2-5	few	CASSQERLAVTQETQYF	TGCGCCAGCAGCCAAGAGAGACTAGCGGTTACTCAAGAGACCCAGTACTTC
TRBV3-1	NA	TRBJ1-2	few	CASSQVSGAIGYTF	TGTGCCAGCAGCCAAGTTTCGGGTGCGATTGGCTACACCTTC
TRBV19	NA	TRBJ2-1	few	CASSSGVRVLYNEQFF	TGTGCCAGTAGTTCGGGGGTCAGGGTGCTCTACAATGAGCAGTTCTTC
TRBV6-2/TRBV6-3	TRBD2	TRBJ2-2	many	CASKRQGLRASGSNTGELFF	TGTGCCAGCAAAAGACAGGGCCTTCGGGCTAGCGGGAGTAACACCGGGGAGCTGTTTTTT
TRBV27	NA	TRBJ1-2	NA	CASSFQSGDYGYTF	TGTGCCAGCAGTTTTCAAAGTGGCGATTATGGCTACACCTTC
TRBV3-1	NA	TRBJ1-2	many	CASSQEDGYTF	TGTGCCAGCAGCCAAGAAGATGGCTACACCTTC
TRBV2	NA	TRBJ2-4	many	CASSDLGEPQNIQYF	TGTGCCAGCAGTGATCTCGGGGAACCGCAAAACATTCAGTACTTC
TRBV3-1	TRBD2	TRBJ2-3	many	CASSSPGLAGSTDTQYF	TGTGCCAGCAGCTCCCCGGGACTAGCGGGCTCCACAGATACGCAGTATTTT
TRBV18	TRBD1	TRBJ2-5	few	CASSPLGTAQETQYF	TGTGCCAGCTCACCGTTGGGGACAGCACAAGAGACCCAGTACTTC
TRBV6-5	TRBD2	TRBJ2-7	many	CASSYSNFTVRGGEQYF	TGTGCCAGCAGTTACTCGAACTTCACGGTTCGGGGGGGCGAGCAGTACTTC
TRBV28	NA	TRBJ2-3	many	CATTSRADTQYF	TGTGCCACCACATCGAGGGCAGATACGCAGTATTTT
TRBV6-8	NA	TRBJ2-3	NA	CASTPALTGSTDTQYF	TGTGCCAGCACTCCCGCGCTGACGGGTAGTACAGATACGCAGTATTTT
TRBV30	NA	TRBJ1-5	NA	CAWSVGWGQPQHF	TGTGCCTGGAGTGTAGGTTGGGGTCAGCCCCAGCATTTT
TRBV2	TRBD2	TRBJ2-1	many	CASKKRELGEQFF	TGTGCCAGCAAAAAGCGGGAGCTCGGTGAGCAGTTCTTC
TRBV6-1	TRBD1	TRBJ1-5	few	CASSADRGGNQPQHF	TGTGCCAGCAGTGCCGACAGGGGGGGCAATCAGCCCCAGCATTTT
TRBV20-1	NA	TRBJ2-2	few	CSARDWTANTGELFF	TGCAGTGCTAGAGATTGGACAGCGAACACCGGGGAGCTGTTTTTT
TRBV28	TRBD1	TRBJ1-1	many	CASSDTGGTEAFF	TGTGCCAGCAGTGATACAGGGGGCACTGAAGCTTTCTTT
TRBV6-1	TRBD2	TRBJ2-3	few	CASRTSGRGNTQYF	TGTGCCAGCCGTACTAGCGGGAGGGGGAATACGCAGTATTTT
TRBV20-1	TRBD2	TRBJ2-3	NA	CSASRSGRAVTDTQYF	TGCAGTGCTAGTCGGAGCGGGAGGGCCGTAACAGATACGCAGTATTTT
TRBV19	TRBD2	TRBJ2-3	NA	CASSTLAGVKRSTDTQYF	TGTGCCAGTAGTACACTAGCGGGAGTCAAACGGAGCACAGATACGCAGTATTTT
TRBV9	NA	TRBJ1-2	NA	CASSVEEWGPGGYTF	TGTGCCAGCAGCGTAGAGGAGTGGGGGCCTGGTGGCTACACCTTC
TRBV11-3	NA	TRBJ1-6	NA	CASSLDRNSPLHF	TGTGCCAGCAGCTTAGATCGGAATTCACCCCTCCACTTT
TRBV30	TRBD1	TRBJ1-2	NA	CAWKPGTGGRGYTF	TGTGCCTGGAAACCCGGGACAGGGGGACGAGGCTACACCTTC
TRBV28	NA	TRBJ2-1	many	CASSTVRGSSYNEQFF	TGTGCCAGCAGTACCGTTAGGGGGAGCTCCTACAATGAGCAGTTCTTC
TRBV6-7	TRBD2	TRBJ2-1	NA	CASSPGLAGSSNEQFF	TGTGCCAGCAGTCCCGGACTAGCGGGATCCTCCAATGAGCAGTTCTTC
TRBV5-8	TRBD1	TRBJ2-5	few	CASSEGQVVQETQYF	TGTGCCAGCAGCGAGGGACAGGTGGTCCAAGAGACCCAGTACTTC
TRBV6-1	TRBD1	TRBJ1-4	few	CASSDRQGGTEKLFF	TGTGCCAGCAGTGATCGACAGGGAGGAACTGAAAAACTGTTTTTT
TRBV2	NA	TRBJ2-1	many	CASKSGETNNEQFF	TGTGCCAGCAAGAGCGGCGAAACTAACAATGAGCAGTTCTTC
TRBV6-1	NA	TRBJ2-2	few	CASSYVVTGELFF	TGTGCCAGCAGTTATGTGGTTACCGGGGAGCTGTTTTTT
TRBV6-2/TRBV6-3	NA	TRBJ1-1	many	CASRKATSGRVAEAFF	TGTGCCAGCAGGAAAGCGACATCGGGGAGGGTGGCTGAAGCTTTCTTT
TRBV20-1	NA	TRBJ2-1	NA	CSAILEPFSYNEQFF	TGCAGTGCTATTCTGGAACCCTTCTCCTACAATGAGCAGTTCTTC
TRBV6-2/TRBV6-3	NA	TRBJ2-1	many	CASRPGPGNEQFF	TGTGCCAGCAGGCCAGGCCCGGGGAATGAGCAGTTCTTC
TRBV6-1	TRBD2	TRBJ2-1	NA	CASSPTLAGGSEQFF	TGTGCCAGCAGTCCAACCCTAGCGGGAGGGAGTGAGCAGTTCTTC
TRBV9	NA	TRBJ2-5	NA	CASSVVGGGGLETQYF	TGTGCCAGCAGCGTAGTCGGGGGAGGAGGTCTAGAGACCCAGTACTTC
TRBV14	NA	TRBJ1-2	NA	CASSPGTPYGYTF	TGTGCCAGCAGCCCGGGGACACCTTATGGCTACACCTTC
TRBV19	NA	TRBJ1-5	few	CASSPLLGQPQHF	TGTGCCAGTAGTCCCCTGCTGGGACAGCCCCAGCATTTT
TRBV7-9	NA	TRBJ1-1	few	CASSPRMGNTEAFF	TGTGCCAGCAGCCCCCGGATGGGGAACACTGAAGCTTTCTTT
TRBV29-1	NA	TRBJ2-7	many	CSVGWASYEQYF	TGCAGCGTTGGCTGGGCCTCCTACGAGCAGTACTTC
TRBV27	NA	TRBJ1-6	NA	CASSSGVNSLLHF	TGTGCCAGCAGTTCCGGAGTTAATTCACTCCTCCACTTT
TRBV2	NA	TRBJ2-5	NA	CASTLSTVRETQYF	TGTGCCAGCACCTTATCAACCGTTAGGGAGACCCAGTACTTC